This T cell receptor beta chain was profiled in a study of human T cells and chemical hapten exposure. Study outcomes and limitations: Controls formed significantly fewer large CDR3 similarity clusters than expanded TCRs did.

It was the library that attached unique molecular identifiers to individual cDNA molecules. In the authors' methods: A per-sample median of around 100,000 TCRs was observed, with a range of about 23,224 to 750,000. Using its own MiXCR run on the RACE reads, TCRdb lists one record per CDR3 protein. TCRdb's processing, not the study's, gives the V and J calls here. The sample has some 400,000 distinct CDR3 sequences, around 4.8% seen once. To note about this clonotype: Its antigen is undetermined.

The CDR3 is made up of 16 amino acids. From germline, CDR1 is KGHDR and CDR2 SFDVKD. V lost 6 bases and J lost 4; bases outside the gene matches: 6. Time point indicated: patch test 1, 2 weeks after DPC sensitization. Sample treatment: therapeutic diphenylcyclopropenone sensitization with weekly scalp DPC. Alopecia patients, 18 to 70 years old and DPC-suitable, served as donors. This chain uses TRBV24-1 with TRBJ2-3; 13 nucleotides line up with TRBD2. The TCR sequence derives from a woman between 45 and 65 years old with alopecia areata. Some clones in this sample may be carry-over from other donors' samples. The sample consisted of whole blood, taken in connection with sensitization to the hapten diphenylcyclopropenone (DPC). The CDR3 is CATSKGLAGSADTQYF. CDR3 in DNA: TGTGCCACCAGTAAGGGACTAGCGGGATCCGCAGATACGCAGTATTTT.